This TCR beta chain derives from a study of blood T cells in healthy people across ages. The second PCR ran roughly 6 to 11 cycles with a sample-barcoded 5' primer and J-beta primers. One entry per CDR3 protein, called by TCRdb with MiXCR from the 5' RACE reads. The table has 540,000 or so distinct CDR3 sequences, 24% seen once. CDR1 and CDR2 from the germline V gene are SGHVS and FNYEAQ. Trimming took 5 bases from V and 5 from J, leaving 13 bases between them. CDR3 length: 13 amino acids. The sample was also reused in another study, on T cells of mothers and their children.

The sequenced material came from blood. This clonotype was obtained from a boy aged 5-17 years in good health. V and J are TRBV7-6 and TRBJ2-7; no definite D call. For the CDR3, the DNA is TGTGCCAGCAGCCCGACGGTGTGGAACGAGCAGTACTTC. Amino acid sequence: CASSPTVWNEQYF.